This T cell receptor beta chain was documented in a study of blood T cell repertoires in COVID-19. At the level of the study: Donors in the United States, Italy and Spain gave samples during acute or convalescent COVID-19. The cDNA or gDNA used as material had been derived from T cells, B-cell-depleted T cells, or PBMCs.

Per the original methods: Estimates of nucleated cell counts were drawn from the amplification of reference gene primers. This table comes from immunoSEQ multiplex PCR, and its TCRdb copy is limited to in-frame clones, with some not included. V, J and clone size derive from that table, while D and trimming were established from the DNA sequence. Of 250,000 to 300,000 clones in the sample, approximately 85% were seen once. Source material: peripheral blood. The receptor comes from a middle-aged man with active or convalescent COVID-19.

The CDR3 protein is CASGRDRNTEAFF. For the CDR3, the DNA is TGTGCCAGCGGGCGGGACCGGAACACTGAAGCTTTCTTT. The gene calls are TRBV2 and TRBJ1-1; D is perhaps TRBD1 (5 bases). Trimming pared 8 bases from V and 1 base from J, leaving 11 bases between. Germline CDR1 is SNHLY and CDR2 is FYNNEI. The CDR3 loop spans 13 amino acids.